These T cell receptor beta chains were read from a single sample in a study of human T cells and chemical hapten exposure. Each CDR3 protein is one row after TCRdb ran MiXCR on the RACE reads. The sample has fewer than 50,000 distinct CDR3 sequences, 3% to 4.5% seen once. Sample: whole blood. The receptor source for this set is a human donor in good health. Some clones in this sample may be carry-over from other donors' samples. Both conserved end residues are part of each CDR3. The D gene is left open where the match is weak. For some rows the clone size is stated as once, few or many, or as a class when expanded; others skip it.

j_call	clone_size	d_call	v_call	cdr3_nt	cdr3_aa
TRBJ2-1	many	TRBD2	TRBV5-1	TGCGCCAGCAGCTCGGGAGGGCGGGAGTCACCTCGCTTC	CASSSGGRESPRF
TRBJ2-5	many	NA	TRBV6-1	TGTGCCAGCACCTTCGGACAGTCTCCCCAAGAGACCCAGTACTTC	CASTFGQSPQETQYF
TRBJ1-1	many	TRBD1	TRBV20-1	TGCAGTGCTAGAGCCCGGGACAGACACACTGAAGCTTTCTTT	CSARARDRHTEAFF
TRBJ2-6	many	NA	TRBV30	TGTGCCTGGACCCCCCCGGGGACTGGGGCCAACGTCCTGACTTTC	CAWTPPGTGANVLTF
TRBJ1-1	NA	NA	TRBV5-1	TGCGCCAGCAACGCACATGGGCCAGCGAACACTGAAGCTTTCTTT	CASNAHGPANTEAFF
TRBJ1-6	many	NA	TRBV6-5	TGTGCCAGCAGTGATCCGAATTCACCCCTCCACTTT	CASSDPNSPLHF
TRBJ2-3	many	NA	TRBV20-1	TGCAGTGCTAGTCCAGGCAGCACAGATACGCAGTATTTT	CSASPGSTDTQYF
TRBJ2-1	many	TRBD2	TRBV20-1	TGCAGTGCTACAAGACTAGCGGGAGAGTTGAATGAGCAGTTCTTC	CSATRLAGELNEQFF
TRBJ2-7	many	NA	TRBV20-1	TGCAGTGCTAGAGGACAGGTTTCATACGAGCAGTACTTC	CSARGQVSYEQYF
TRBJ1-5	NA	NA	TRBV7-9	TGTGCCAGCAGCTTAAGCGGGGGTTCAGGTGGCAATCAGCCCCAGCATTTT	CASSLSGGSGGNQPQHF
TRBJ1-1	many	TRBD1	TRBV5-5	TGTGCCAGCAGCTCTGAAGGGGGCGAACGAGTTTCCCCAGCTTTCTTT	CASSSEGGERVSPAFF
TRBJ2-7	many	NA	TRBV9	TGTGCCAGCGAGACAGTCTCCTACGAGCAGTACTTC	CASETVSYEQYF
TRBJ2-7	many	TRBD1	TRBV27	TGTGCCAGCAGTCCGACAGGGTATAACTACGAGCAGTACTTC	CASSPTGYNYEQYF
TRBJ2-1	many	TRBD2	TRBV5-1	TGCGCCAGCAGCCCGAACGTGGTAGTAGCGGGAGGGCCCGAGTTCTTC	CASSPNVVVAGGPEFF
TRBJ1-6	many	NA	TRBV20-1	TGCAGTGCTAGAGTTAGGAGTAATTCACCCCTCCACTTT	CSARVRSNSPLHF
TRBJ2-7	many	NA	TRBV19	TGTGCCAGTAGCCTATCCGCGATTTACGAGCAGTACTTC	CASSLSAIYEQYF
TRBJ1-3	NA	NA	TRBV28	TGTGCCAGCAGCCTTAGTTTTAGGAGCTTTGGAAACACCATATATTTT	CASSLSFRSFGNTIYF
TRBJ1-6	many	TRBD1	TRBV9	TGTGCCAGCAGCCCCGAGGTGACAGGGAATTCACCCCTCCACTTT	CASSPEVTGNSPLHF
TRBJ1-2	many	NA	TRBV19	TGTGCCAGTATCAATAATCCCAGGAGAAACTATGGCTACACCTTC	CASINNPRRNYGYTF
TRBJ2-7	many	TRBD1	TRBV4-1	TGCGCCAGCAGCGACAGGGACAGGGGTTACGAGCAGTACTTC	CASSDRDRGYEQYF
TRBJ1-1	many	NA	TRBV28	TGTGCCAGCAGTTTAGATATATTGGCTGAAGCTTTCTTT	CASSLDILAEAFF
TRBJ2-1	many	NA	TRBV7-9	TGTGCCAGCAGAGCTTTTCCCTCCGCGTTCTTGGGGCAGTTCTTC	CASRAFPSAFLGQFF
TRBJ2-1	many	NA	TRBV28	TGTGCCAGCATTGACTTGTGGGTGCGGGGCCCCCCGTACAATGAGCAGTTCTTC	CASIDLWVRGPPYNEQFF
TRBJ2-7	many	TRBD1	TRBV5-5	TGTGCCAGCAGGGGACAGATCGCCTCCTCCTACGAGCAGTACTTC	CASRGQIASSYEQYF
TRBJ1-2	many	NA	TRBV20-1	TGCAGTGCTAGTACAAGAAACTATGGCTACACCTTC	CSASTRNYGYTF
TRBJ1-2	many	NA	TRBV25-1	TGTGCCAGCAGTGAAGCGGGAATCAACTATGGCTACACCTTC	CASSEAGINYGYTF
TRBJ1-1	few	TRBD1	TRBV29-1	TGCAGCGTGGGGACAGGCGGAAGGGGAGTGGGCACTGAAGCTTTCTTT	CSVGTGGRGVGTEAFF
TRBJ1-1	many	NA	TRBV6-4	TGTGCCAGCAGTAAAGAGGTTCTCACTGAAGCTTTCTTT	CASSKEVLTEAFF
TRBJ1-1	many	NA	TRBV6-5	TGTGCCAGCAGTTACTCACGGCAGCTGAACACTGAAGCTTTCTTT	CASSYSRQLNTEAFF
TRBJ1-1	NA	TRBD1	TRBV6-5	TGTGCCAGCAGTTCCTCTTTGGGGACAGGGAGGACTGAAGCTTTCTTT	CASSSSLGTGRTEAFF
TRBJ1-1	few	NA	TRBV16	TGTGCCAGCAGCCAATCCAACACTGAAGCTTTCTTT	CASSQSNTEAFF
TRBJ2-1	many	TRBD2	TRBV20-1	TGCAGTGCCCCACCCCAACTAGCGGGAGACAACTACAATGAGCAGTTCTTC	CSAPPQLAGDNYNEQFF
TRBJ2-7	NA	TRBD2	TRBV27	TGTGCCAGCAGTTTATACCTCCATACTAGCGGGAGGCACTACGAGCAGTACTTC	CASSLYLHTSGRHYEQYF
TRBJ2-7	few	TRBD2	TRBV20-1	TGCAGTGCTGGGGGCGGACTAGCGGGAGAGCCCGGGGAGCAGTACTTC	CSAGGGLAGEPGEQYF
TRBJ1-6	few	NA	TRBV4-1	TGCGCCAGCTCCAGTCCAGTCCAGGGGATTAATTCACCCCTCCACTTT	CASSSPVQGINSPLHF
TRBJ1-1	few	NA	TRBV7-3	TGTGCCAGCGCTGACAGCTCGAACACTGAAGCTTTCTTT	CASADSSNTEAFF
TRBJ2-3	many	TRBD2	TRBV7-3	TGTGCCAGCAGCTTAGGCGGACTAGCGGGAGTTCCAGATACGCAGTATTTT	CASSLGGLAGVPDTQYF
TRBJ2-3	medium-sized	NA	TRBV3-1	TGTGCCAGCAGCCCTTCCCTGCCGGGAGGCACAGATACGCAGTATTTT	CASSPSLPGGTDTQYF
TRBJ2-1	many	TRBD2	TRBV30	TGTGCCTGGAGTGTACTAGCGGGAGGGTACAATGAGCAGTTCTTC	CAWSVLAGGYNEQFF
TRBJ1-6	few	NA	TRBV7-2	TGTGCCAGCAGCTTAGTCGGGGGCGCCGGCGATTCACCCCTCCACTTT	CASSLVGGAGDSPLHF